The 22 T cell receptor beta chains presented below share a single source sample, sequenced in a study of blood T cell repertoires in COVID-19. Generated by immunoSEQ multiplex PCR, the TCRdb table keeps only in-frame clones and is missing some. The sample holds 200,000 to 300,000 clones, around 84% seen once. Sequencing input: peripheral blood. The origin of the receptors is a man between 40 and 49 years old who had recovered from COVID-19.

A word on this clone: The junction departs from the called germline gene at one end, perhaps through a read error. The CDR3 here is CASSQGLRRDF. The CDR3 nucleotides read TGTGCCAGTAGCCAAGGGCTCAGGAGGGACTTC. The genes are TRBV19 and TRBJ2-5; TRBD2 might be the D (6 bases). Germline V gene data show CDR1 as LNHDA and CDR2 as SQIVND (reference sequence). This CDR3 is 11 amino acids long.

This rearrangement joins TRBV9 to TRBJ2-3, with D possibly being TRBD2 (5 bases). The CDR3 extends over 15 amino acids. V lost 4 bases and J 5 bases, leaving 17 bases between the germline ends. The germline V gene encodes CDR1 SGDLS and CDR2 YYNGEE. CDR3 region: CASSIGPGVVDTQYF. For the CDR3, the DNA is TGTGCCAGCAGCATCGGCCCCGGGGTGGTAGATACGCAGTATTTT.

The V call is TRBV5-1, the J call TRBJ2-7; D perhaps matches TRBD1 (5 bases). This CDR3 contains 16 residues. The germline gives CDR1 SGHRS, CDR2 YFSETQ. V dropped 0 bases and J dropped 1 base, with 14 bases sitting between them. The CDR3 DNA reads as TGCGCCAGCAGCTTGGGATTACAGGTGGGATCCTACGAGCAGTACTTC. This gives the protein CASSLGLQVGSYEQYF. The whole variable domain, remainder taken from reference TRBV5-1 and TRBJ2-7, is KAGVTQTPRYLIKTRGQQVTLSCSPISGHRSVSWYQQTPGQGLQFLFEYFSETQRNKGNFPGRFSGRQFSNSRSEMNVSTLELGDSALYLCASSLGLQVGSYEQYFGPGTRLTVT.

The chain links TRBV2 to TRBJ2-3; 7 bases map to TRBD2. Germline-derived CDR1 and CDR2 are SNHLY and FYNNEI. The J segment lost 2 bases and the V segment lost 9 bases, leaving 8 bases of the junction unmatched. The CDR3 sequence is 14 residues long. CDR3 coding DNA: TGTGCCAGAACCGGGACTACCTACACAGATACGCAGTATTTT. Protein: CARTGTTYTDTQYF.

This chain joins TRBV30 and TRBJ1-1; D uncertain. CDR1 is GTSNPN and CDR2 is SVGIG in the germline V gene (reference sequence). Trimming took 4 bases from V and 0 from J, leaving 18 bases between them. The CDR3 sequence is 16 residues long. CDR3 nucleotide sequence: TGTGCCTGGAATGGGATAGGAGGGTACATGAACACTGAAGCTTTCTTT. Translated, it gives CAWNGIGGYMNTEAFF.

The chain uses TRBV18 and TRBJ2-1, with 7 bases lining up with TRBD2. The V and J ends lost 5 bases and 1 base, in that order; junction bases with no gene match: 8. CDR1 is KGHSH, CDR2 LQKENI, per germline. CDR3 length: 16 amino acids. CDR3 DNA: TGTGCCAGCTCAACCCGGGGGGAGGGGTCCTACAATGAGCAGTTCTTC. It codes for CASSTRGEGSYNEQFF.

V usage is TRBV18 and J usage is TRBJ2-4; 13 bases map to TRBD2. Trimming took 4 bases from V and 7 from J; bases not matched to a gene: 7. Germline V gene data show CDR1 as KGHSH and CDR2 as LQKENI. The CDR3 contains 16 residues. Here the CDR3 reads CASSQGTSGIGNIQYF. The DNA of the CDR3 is TGTGCCAGCTCACAGGGGACTAGCGGGATAGGGAACATTCAGTACTTC. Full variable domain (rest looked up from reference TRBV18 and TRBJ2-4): NAGVMQNPRHLVRRRGQEARLRCSPMKGHSHVYWYRQLPEEGLKFMVYLQKENIIDESGMPKERFSAEFPKEGPSILRIQQVVRGDSAAYFCASSQGTSGIGNIQYFGAGTRLSVL.

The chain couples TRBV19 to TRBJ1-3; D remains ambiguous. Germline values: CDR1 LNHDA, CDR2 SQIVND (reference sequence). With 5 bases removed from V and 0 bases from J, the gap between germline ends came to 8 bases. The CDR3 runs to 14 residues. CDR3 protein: CASSPGSSGNTIYF. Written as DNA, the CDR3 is TGTGCCAGTAGTCCGGGTAGCTCTGGAAACACCATATATTTT.

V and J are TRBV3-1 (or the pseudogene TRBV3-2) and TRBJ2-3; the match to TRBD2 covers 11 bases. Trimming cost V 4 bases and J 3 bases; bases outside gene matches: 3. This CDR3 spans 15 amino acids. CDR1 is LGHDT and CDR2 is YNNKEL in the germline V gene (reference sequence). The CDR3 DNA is TGTGCCAGCAGCCTACTAGCGGGGGAGACAGATACGCAGTATTTT. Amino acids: CASSLLAGETDTQYF.

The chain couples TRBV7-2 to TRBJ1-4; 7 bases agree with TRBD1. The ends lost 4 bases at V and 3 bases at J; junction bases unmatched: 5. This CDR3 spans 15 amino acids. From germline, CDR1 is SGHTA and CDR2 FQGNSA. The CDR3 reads CASSSQGVANEKLFF. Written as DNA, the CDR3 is TGTGCCAGCAGCTCTCAGGGGGTTGCTAATGAAAAACTGTTTTTT.

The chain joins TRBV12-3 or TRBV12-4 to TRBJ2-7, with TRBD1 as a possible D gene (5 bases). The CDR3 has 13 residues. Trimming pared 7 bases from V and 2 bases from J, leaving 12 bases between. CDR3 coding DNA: TGTGCCAGCAATCCTCCAGGGACCTACGAGCAGTACTTC. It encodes CASNPPGTYEQYF.

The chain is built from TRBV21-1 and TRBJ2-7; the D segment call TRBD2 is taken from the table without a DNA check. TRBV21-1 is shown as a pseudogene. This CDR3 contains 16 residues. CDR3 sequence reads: CASSKVWREIFYEQYF. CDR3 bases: TGTGCCAGCAGCAAAGTTTGGCGGGAGATTTTCTACGAGCAGTACTTC.

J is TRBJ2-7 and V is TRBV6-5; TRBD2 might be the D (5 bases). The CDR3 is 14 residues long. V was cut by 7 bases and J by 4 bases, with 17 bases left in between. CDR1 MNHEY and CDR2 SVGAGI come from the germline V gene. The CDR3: CASNKELGLYEQYF. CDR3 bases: TGTGCCAGCAACAAGGAACTAGGCTTATACGAGCAGTACTTC.

CDR3 residues: CASSSPASGRSAYEQYF. CDR3 in DNA: TGTGCCAGCAGCTCACCCGCTAGCGGGAGATCGGCCTACGAGCAGTACTTC. The genes are TRBV7-9 and TRBJ2-7; 10 bases align to TRBD2. CDR3 length equals 17 residues. From germline, CDR1 is SEHNR and CDR2 FQNEAQ (reference sequence). Unmatched junction bases numbered 11, after V lost 4 bases and J lost 2 bases.

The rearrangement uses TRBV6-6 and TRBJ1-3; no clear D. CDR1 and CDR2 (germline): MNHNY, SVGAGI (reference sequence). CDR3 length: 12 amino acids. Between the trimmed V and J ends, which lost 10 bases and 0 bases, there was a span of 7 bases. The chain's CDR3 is CATQVSGNTIYF. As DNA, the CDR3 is TGTGCCACCCAGGTCTCTGGAAACACCATATATTTT.

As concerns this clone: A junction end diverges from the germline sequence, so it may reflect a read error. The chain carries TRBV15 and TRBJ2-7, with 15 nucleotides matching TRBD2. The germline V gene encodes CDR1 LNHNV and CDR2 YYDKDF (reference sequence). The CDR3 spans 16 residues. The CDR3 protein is CATSREPGLAGGSLFF. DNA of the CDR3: TGTGCCACCAGCAGAGAACCGGGACTAGCGGGAGGTTCCCTCTTCTTC.

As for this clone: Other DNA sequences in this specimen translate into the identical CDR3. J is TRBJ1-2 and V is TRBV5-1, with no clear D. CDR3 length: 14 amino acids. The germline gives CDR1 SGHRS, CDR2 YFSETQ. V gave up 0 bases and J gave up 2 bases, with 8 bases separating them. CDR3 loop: CASSLGGSNYGYTF. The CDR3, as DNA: TGCGCCAGCAGCTTGGGCGGCAGCAACTATGGCTACACCTTC.

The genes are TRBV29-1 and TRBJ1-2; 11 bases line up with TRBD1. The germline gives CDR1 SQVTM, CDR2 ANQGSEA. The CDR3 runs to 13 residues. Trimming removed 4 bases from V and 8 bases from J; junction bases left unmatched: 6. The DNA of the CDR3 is TGCAGCGTTGTCCTCGGGACAGGGGGAGGCTACACCTTC. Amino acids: CSVVLGTGGGYTF.

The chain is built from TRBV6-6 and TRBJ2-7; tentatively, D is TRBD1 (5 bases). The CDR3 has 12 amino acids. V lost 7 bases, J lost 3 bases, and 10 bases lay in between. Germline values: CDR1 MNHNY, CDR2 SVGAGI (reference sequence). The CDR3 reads CASTPGNYEQYF. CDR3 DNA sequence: TGTGCCAGCACCCCAGGGAACTACGAGCAGTACTTC.

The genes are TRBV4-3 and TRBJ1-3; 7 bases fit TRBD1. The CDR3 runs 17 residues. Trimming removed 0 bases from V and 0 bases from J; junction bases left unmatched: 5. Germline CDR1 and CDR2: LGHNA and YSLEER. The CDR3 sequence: CASSQDLGQNSGNTIYF. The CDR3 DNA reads TGCGCCAGCAGCCAAGACCTGGGACAGAACTCTGGAAACACCATATATTTT.

The CDR3 reads CASSPRTGTRDSPLHF. The DNA of the CDR3 is TGTGCCAGTAGTCCAAGGACAGGCACCAGGGATTCACCCCTCCACTTT. This rearrangement joins TRBV19 to TRBJ1-6; 7 bases are a match to TRBD1. V shed 5 bases and J 8 bases; nucleotides not matched to a gene: 12. The CDR3 loop spans 16 amino acids. The germline V gene encodes CDR1 LNHDA and CDR2 SQIVND (reference sequence).

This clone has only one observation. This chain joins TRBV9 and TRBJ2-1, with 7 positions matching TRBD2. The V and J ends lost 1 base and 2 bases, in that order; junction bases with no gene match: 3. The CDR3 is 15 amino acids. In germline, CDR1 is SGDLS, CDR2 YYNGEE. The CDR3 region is CASSVREDPYNEQFF. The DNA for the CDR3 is TGTGCCAGCAGCGTACGGGAGGACCCCTACAATGAGCAGTTCTTC.